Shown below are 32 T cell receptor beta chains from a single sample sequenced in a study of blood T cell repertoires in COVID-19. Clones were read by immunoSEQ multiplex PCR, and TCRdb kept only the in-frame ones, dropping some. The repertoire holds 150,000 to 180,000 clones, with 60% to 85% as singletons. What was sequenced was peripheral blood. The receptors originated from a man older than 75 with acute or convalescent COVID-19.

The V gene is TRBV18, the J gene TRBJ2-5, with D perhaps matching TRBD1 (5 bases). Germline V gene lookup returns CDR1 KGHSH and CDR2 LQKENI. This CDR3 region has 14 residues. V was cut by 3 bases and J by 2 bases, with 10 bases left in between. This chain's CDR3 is CASSPRQIQETQYF. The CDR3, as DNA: TGTGCCAGCTCACCCAGACAGATTCAAGAGACCCAGTACTTC. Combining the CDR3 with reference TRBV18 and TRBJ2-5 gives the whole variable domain NAGVMQNPRHLVRRRGQEARLRCSPMKGHSHVYWYRQLPEEGLKFMVYLQKENIIDESGMPKERFSAEFPKEGPSILRIQQVVRGDSAAYFCASSPRQIQETQYFGPGTRLLVL.

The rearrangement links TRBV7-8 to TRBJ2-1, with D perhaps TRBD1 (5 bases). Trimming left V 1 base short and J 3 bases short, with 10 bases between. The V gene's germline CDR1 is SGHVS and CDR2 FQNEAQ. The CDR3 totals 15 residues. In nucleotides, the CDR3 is TGTGCCAGCAGCTTAGGACAGAATTACTACAATGAGCAGTTCTTC. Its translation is CASSLGQNYYNEQFF.

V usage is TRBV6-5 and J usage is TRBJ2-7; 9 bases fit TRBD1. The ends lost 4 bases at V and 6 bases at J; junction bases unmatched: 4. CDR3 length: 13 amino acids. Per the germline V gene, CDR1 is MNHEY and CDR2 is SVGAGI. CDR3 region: CASSLDRGSEQYV. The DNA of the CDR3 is TGTGCCAGCAGTTTGGACAGGGGAAGCGAGCAGTACGTC.

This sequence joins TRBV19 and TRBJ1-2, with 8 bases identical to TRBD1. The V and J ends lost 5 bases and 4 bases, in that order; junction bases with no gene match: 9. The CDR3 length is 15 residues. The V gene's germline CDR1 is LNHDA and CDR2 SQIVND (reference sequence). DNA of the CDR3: TGTGCCAGTAGTCGCACAGGGGGTGGTCTCTATGGCTACACCTTC. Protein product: CASSRTGGGLYGYTF.

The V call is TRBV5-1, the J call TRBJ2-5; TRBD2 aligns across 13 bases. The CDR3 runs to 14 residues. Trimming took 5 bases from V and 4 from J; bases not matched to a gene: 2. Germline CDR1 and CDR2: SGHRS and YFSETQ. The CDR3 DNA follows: TGCGCCAGCAGGACTAGCGGGGGGCTAGAGACCCAGTACTTC. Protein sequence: CASRTSGGLETQYF.

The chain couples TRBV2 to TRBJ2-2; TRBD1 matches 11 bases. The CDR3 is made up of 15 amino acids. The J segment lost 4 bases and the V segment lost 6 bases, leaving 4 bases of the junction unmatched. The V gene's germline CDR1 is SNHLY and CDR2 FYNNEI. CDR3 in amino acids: CASRRTGGSTGELFF. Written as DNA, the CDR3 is TGTGCCAGCAGGAGGACAGGGGGCAGCACCGGGGAGCTGTTTTTT.

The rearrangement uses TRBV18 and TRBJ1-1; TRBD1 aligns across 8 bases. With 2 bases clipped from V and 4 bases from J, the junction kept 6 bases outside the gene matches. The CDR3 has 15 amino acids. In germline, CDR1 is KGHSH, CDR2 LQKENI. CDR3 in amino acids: CASSPFDTGGTEAFF. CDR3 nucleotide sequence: TGTGCCAGCTCACCATTTGACACAGGGGGCACTGAAGCTTTCTTT.

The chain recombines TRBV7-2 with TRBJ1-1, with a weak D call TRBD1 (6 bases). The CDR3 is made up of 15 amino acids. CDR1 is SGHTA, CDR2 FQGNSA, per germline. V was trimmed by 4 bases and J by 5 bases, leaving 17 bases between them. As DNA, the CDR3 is TGTGCCAGCAGCTCCCAACGGGGGGCTGGAACTGAAGCTTTCTTT. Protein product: CASSSQRGAGTEAFF.

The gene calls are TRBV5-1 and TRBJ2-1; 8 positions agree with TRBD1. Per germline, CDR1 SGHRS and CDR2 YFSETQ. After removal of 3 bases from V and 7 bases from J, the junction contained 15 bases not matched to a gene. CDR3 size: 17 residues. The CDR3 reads CASSWGDRPNKGNEQFF. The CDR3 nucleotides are TGCGCCAGCAGCTGGGGGGACAGGCCTAATAAGGGTAATGAGCAGTTCTTC.

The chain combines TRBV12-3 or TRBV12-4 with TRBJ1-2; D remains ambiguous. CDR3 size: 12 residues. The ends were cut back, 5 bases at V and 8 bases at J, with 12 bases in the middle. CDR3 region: CASSPRGRGYTF. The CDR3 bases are TGTGCCAGCAGTCCAAGAGGTAGGGGCTACACCTTC.

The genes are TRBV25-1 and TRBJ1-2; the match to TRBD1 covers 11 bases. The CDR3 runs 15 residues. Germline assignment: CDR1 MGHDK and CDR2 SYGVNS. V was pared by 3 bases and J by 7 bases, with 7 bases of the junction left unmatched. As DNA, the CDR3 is TGTGCCAGCAGTGAGGTGGACAGGGGGCGCTTTGGCTACACCTTC. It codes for CASSEVDRGRFGYTF.

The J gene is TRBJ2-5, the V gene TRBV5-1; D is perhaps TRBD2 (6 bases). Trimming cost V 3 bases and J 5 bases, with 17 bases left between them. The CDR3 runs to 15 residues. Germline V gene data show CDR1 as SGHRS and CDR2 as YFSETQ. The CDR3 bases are TGCGCCAGCAGCTCGGGACTGGCGTACGGGGAGACCCAGTACTTC. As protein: CASSSGLAYGETQYF.

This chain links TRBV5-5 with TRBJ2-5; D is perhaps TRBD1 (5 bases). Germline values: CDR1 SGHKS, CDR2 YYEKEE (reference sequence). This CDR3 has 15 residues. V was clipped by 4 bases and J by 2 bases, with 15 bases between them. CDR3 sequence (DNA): TGTGCCAGCAGCCCCGCACTCAGGGTACAAGAGACCCAGTACTTC. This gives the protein CASSPALRVQETQYF.

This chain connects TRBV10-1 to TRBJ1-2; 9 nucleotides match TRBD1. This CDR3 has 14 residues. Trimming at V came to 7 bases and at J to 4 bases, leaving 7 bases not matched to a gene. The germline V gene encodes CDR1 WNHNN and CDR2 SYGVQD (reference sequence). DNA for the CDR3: TGCGCCAGCACCCGGACAGGGGACCCCTATGGCTACACCTTC. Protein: CASTRTGDPYGYTF.

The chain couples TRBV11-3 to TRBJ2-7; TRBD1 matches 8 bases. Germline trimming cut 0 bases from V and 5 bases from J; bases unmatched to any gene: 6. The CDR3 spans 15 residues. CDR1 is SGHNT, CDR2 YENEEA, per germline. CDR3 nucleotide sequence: TGTGCCAGCAGCTTAGAAACAGGGGGACACCACGAGCAGTACTTC. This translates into CASSLETGGHHEQYF.

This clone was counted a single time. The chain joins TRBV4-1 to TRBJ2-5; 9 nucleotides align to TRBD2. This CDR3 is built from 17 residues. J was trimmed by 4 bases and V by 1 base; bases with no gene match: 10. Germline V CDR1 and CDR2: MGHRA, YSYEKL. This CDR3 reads CASSQGPGGGGAETQYF. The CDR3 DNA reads TGCGCCAGCAGCCAAGGGCCTGGAGGCGGGGGGGCAGAGACCCAGTACTTC.

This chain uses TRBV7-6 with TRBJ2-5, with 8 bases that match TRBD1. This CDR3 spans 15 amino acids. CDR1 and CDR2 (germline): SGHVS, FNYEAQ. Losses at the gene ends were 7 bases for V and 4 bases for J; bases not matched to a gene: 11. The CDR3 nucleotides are TGTGCCAGCACCGTAGGACAGGGCCCGCCAGAGACCCAGTACTTC. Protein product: CASTVGQGPPETQYF.

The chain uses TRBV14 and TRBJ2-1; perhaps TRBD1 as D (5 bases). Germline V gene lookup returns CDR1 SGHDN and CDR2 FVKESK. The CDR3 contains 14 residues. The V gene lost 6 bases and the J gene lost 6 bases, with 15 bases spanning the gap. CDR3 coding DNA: TGTGCCAGCAGGCCAGACAGTAACCCCAATGAGCAGTTCTTC. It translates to CASRPDSNPNEQFF.

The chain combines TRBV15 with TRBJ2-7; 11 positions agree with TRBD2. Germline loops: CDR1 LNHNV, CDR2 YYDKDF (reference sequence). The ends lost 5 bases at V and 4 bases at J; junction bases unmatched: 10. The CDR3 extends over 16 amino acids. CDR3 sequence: CATSGGSSGGKYEQYV. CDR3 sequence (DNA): TGTGCCACCAGCGGAGGATCTAGCGGGGGGAAGTACGAGCAGTACGTC.

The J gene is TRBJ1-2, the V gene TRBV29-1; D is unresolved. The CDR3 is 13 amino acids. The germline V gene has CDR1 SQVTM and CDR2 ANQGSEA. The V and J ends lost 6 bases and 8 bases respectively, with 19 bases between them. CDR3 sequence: CSVENGVGFGYTF. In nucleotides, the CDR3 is TGCAGCGTCGAGAACGGGGTAGGGTTCGGCTACACCTTC. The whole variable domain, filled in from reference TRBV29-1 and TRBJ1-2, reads SAVISQKPSRDICQRGTSLTIQCQVDSQVTMMFWYRQQPGQSLTLIATANQGSEATYESGFVIDKFPISRPNLTFSTLTVSNMSPEDSSIYLCSVENGVGFGYTFGSGTRLTVV.

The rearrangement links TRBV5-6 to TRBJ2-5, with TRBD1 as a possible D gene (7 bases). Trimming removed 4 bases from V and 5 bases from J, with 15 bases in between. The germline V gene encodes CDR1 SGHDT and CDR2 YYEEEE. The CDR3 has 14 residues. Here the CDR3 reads CASSRQGGGETQYF. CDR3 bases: TGTGCCAGCAGCCGACAGGGTGGAGGGGAGACCCAGTACTTC.

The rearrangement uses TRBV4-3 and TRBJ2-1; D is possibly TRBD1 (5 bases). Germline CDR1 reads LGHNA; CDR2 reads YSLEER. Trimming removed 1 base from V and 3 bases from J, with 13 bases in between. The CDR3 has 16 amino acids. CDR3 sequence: CASSQVIQGLYNEQFF. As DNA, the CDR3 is TGCGCCAGCAGCCAAGTTATCCAGGGTCTCTACAATGAGCAGTTCTTC.

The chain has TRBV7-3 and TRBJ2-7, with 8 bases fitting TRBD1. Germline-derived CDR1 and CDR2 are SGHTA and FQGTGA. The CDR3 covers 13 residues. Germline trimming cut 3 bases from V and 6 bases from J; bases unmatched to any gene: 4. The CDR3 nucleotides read TGTGCCAGCAGCTTCGTACAGGGGGGCGAGCAGTACTTC. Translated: CASSFVQGGEQYF.

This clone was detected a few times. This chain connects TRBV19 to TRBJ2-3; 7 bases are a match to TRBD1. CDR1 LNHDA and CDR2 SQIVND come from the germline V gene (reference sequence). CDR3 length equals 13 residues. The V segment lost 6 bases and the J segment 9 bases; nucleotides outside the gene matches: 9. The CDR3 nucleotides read TGTGCCAGTAGCACTCTCCAGGGGGTGACGCAGTATTTT. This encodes CASSTLQGVTQYF. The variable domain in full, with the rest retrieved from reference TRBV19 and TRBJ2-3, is DGGITQSPKYLFRKEGQNVTLSCEQNLNHDAMYWYRQDPGQGLRLIYYSQIVNDFQKGDIAEGYSVSREKKESFPLTVTSAQKNPTAFYLCASSTLQGVTQYFGPGTRLTVL.

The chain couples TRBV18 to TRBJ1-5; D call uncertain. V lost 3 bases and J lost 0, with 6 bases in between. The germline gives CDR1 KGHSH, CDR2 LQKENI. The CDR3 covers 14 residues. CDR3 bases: TGTGCCAGCTCACCCAGATATAGCAATCAGCCCCAGCATTTT. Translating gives CASSPRYSNQPQHF.

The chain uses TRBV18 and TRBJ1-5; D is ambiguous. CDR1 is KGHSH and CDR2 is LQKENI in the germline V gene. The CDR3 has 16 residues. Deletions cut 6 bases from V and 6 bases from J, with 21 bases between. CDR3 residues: CASSTGSGGVGQPQHF. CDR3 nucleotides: TGTGCCAGCTCGACCGGGTCCGGAGGCGTGGGTCAGCCCCAGCATTTT.

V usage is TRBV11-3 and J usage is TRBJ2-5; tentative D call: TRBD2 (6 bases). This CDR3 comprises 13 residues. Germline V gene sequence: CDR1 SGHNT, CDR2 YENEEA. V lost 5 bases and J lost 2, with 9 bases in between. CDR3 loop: CASSPGLQETQYF. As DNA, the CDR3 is TGTGCCAGCAGCCCGGGACTGCAAGAGACCCAGTACTTC. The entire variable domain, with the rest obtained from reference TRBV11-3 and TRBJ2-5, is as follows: EAGVVQSPRYKIIEKKQPVAFWCNPISGHNTLYWYLQNLGQGPELLIRYENEEAVDDSQLPKDRFSAERLKGVDSTLKIQPAELGDSAVYLCASSPGLQETQYFGPGTRLLVL.

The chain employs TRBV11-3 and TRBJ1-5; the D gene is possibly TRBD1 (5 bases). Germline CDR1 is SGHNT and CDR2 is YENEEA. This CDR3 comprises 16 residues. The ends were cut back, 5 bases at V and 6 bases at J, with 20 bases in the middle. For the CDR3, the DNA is TGTGCCAGCAGCCAAAGGACCCGGGCGGGGGGTCAGCCCCAGCATTTT. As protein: CASSQRTRAGGQPQHF.

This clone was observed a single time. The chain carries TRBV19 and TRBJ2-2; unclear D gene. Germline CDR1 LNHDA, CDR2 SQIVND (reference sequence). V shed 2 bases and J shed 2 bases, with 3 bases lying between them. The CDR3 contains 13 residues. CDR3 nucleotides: TGTGCCAGTAGTATAACTAACACCGGGGAGCTGTTTTTT. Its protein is CASSITNTGELFF.

CDR3 sequence: CASSLSLAATYGYTF. The CDR3 nucleotides read TGTGCCAGCAGCTTGAGTCTGGCAGCGACCTATGGCTACACCTTC. The V and J genes are TRBV5-4 and TRBJ1-2, with D hard to call. V dropped 1 base and J dropped 4 bases, with 14 bases sitting between them. Germline V lookup: CDR1 SGHNT, CDR2 YYREEE (reference sequence). This CDR3 is 15 amino acids long. Full variable domain (rest looked up from reference TRBV5-4 and TRBJ1-2): ETGVTQSPTHLIKTRGQQVTLRCSSQSGHNTVSWYQQALGQGPQFIFQYYREEENGRGNFPPRFSGLQFPNYSSELNVNALELDDSALYLCASSLSLAATYGYTFGSGTRLTVV.

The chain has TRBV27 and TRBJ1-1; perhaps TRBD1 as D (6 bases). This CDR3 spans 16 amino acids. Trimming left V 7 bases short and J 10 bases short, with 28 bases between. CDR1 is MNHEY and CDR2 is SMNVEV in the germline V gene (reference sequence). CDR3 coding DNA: TGTGCCAGCAACCATCGTAAATTCTCGGACAGCTCTCCAGCTTTCTTT. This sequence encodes CASNHRKFSDSSPAFF.

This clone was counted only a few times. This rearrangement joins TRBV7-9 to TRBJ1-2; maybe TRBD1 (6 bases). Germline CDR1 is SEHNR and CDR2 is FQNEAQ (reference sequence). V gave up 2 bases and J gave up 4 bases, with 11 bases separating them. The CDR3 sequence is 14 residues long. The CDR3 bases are TGTGCCAGCAGCTTAATGGTACAGGGCTATGGCTACACCTTC. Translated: CASSLMVQGYGYTF.